This T cell receptor (beta chain) was identified in a study of CD8+ T cells in alopecia areata. V was trimmed by 8 bases and J by 2 bases, leaving 9 bases between them. The CDR3 has 12 amino acids. In germline, CDR1 is SQVTM, CDR2 ANQGSEA. RNA was extracted and reverse transcribed into cDNA as the sequencing template. This table comes from immunoSEQ multiplex PCR, and its TCRdb copy is limited to in-frame clones, with some not included. Among around 60,000 clones listed, roughly 47% were seen once. The sequencing sample was made of NKG2D-low CD8+ T cells sorted from blood. This receptor was identified in a human donor with alopecia areata. The rearrangement uses TRBV29-1 and TRBJ2-2; D may be TRBD1 (5 bases). CDR3 sequence (DNA): TGCAGCTCCAGGGAAAACACCGGGGAGCTGTTTTTT. Its translation is CSSRENTGELFF.